These 24 T cell receptor beta chains originate from one sample sequenced in a study of control samples from healthy donors and cancer patients. Using immunoSEQ multiplex PCR, the repertoire was profiled, and TCRdb retains in-frame clones only, with some absent. The sample carries fewer than 40,000 clones, 93% recorded once. Material: PBMCs. The receptor source for this set is a man aged 40-50 years with colorectal cancer.

This clone is labeled large (0.1 to 1%). The chain has TRBV11-1 and TRBJ2-3; no clear D gene. The V end lost 0 bases, the J end lost 5 bases, and 18 bases lay between the germline ends. CDR1 and CDR2 (germline): SGHAT, FQDESV (reference sequence). This CDR3 comprises 17 residues. The CDR3 is CASSLARRSGVGDTQYF. CDR3 bases: TGTGCCAGCAGCTTAGCGCGGCGGTCTGGGGTGGGAGATACGCAGTATTTT. Full variable domain (rest looked up from reference TRBV11-1 and TRBJ2-3): EAEVAQSPRYKITEKSQAVAFWCDPISGHATLYWYRQILGQGPELLVQFQDESVVDDSQLPKDRFSAERLKGVDSTLKIQPAELGDSAMYLCASSLARRSGVGDTQYFGPGTRLTVL.

The chain carries TRBV6-5 and TRBJ1-2, with a tentative D call TRBD1 (6 bases). The CDR3 extends over 15 amino acids. Germline V gene lookup returns CDR1 MNHEY and CDR2 SVGAGI. Between the trimmed V and J ends, which lost 6 bases and 8 bases, there was a span of 22 bases. The CDR3 reads CASRGPGTPTGGYTF. Here the CDR3 DNA reads TGTGCCAGCAGGGGCCCCGGGACACCCACGGGCGGCTACACCTTC.

This clone has only one observation. V gene TRBV3-1 (or the pseudogene TRBV3-2) combines with J gene TRBJ2-2; 11 nucleotides align to TRBD1. Trimming took 3 bases from V and 8 from J; bases not matched to a gene: 5. The CDR3 loop spans 15 amino acids. Per the germline V gene, CDR1 is LGHDT and CDR2 is YNNKEL (reference sequence). CDR3 protein: CASSHGQGASGELFF. The CDR3 nucleotides read TGTGCCAGCAGCCATGGACAGGGGGCTTCGGGGGAGCTGTTTTTT.

In nucleotides, the CDR3 is TGTGCCAGCACCTCCCCGAGTGGGGCCAACGTCCTGACTTTC. This translates into CASTSPSGANVLTF. V usage is TRBV7-3 and J usage is TRBJ2-6; D is undetermined. Trimming removed 7 bases at V and 3 bases at J, with 10 bases between. CDR1 and CDR2 from the germline V gene are SGHTA and FQGTGA. This CDR3 is 14 amino acids long.

The chain links TRBV7-9 to TRBJ1-2; weak D call: TRBD1 (6 bases). Deletions cut 9 bases from V and 3 bases from J, with 14 bases between. Germline-derived CDR1 and CDR2 are SEHNR and FQNEAQ (reference sequence). This CDR3 has 13 residues. The CDR3 nucleotides are TGTGCCAGTGGAGGGGGGCTGGACTATGGCTACACCTTC. It encodes CASGGGLDYGYTF.

The chain recombines TRBV6-5 with TRBJ2-2; D call uncertain. Germline V gene data show CDR1 as MNHEY and CDR2 as SVGAGI. Trimming pared 8 bases from V and 6 bases from J, leaving 16 bases between. The CDR3 is 14 residues long. CDR3 sequence: CASLTARDSGELFF. The CDR3 nucleotides are TGTGCCAGCCTTACGGCACGAGATTCCGGGGAGCTGTTTTTT.

The CDR3 reads CASSLDGGKTYEQYF. As DNA, the CDR3 is TGTGCCAGCAGCTTAGACGGAGGAAAAACCTACGAGCAGTACTTC. This chain connects TRBV5-4 to TRBJ2-7, with D possibly TRBD2 on 5 matching bases. The CDR3 runs 15 residues. Germline V gene sequence: CDR1 SGHNT, CDR2 YYREEE (reference sequence). Trimming cost V 2 bases and J 2 bases, with 14 bases left between them.

The chain is built from TRBV27 and TRBJ2-7; unclear D gene. CDR3 length equals 9 residues. V lost 8 bases and J lost 4, with 3 bases in between. The germline V gene has CDR1 MNHEY and CDR2 SMNVEV (reference sequence). Written as DNA, the CDR3 is TGTGCCAGCGGGTACGAGCAGTACTTC. Its translation: CASGYEQYF.

The chain recombines TRBV7-9 with TRBJ1-4; unclear D gene. The V end was cut by 1 base, the J end by 0 bases, with 12 bases between. CDR1 and CDR2 (germline): SEHNR, FQNEAQ (reference sequence). This CDR3 is built from 17 residues. CDR3 coding DNA: TGTGCCAGCAGCTTAGGGCTGTCGTCGGCAACTAATGAAAAACTGTTTTTT. This gives the protein CASSLGLSSATNEKLFF.

The chain combines TRBV5-1 with TRBJ2-3; TRBD2 is a possible D gene (6 bases). The CDR3 is 16 residues long. Deletions cut 9 bases from V and 5 bases from J, with 25 bases between. The V gene's germline CDR1 is SGHRS and CDR2 YFSETQ. This CDR3 reads CATSLISGLGGDTQYF. CDR3 coding DNA: TGCGCCACCTCGTTGATTTCCGGCCTGGGGGGAGATACGCAGTATTTT.

V and J are TRBV5-6 and TRBJ1-4, with 7 bases lining up with TRBD1. V lost 4 bases, J lost 4 bases, and 10 bases stayed unmatched. CDR3 length: 16 amino acids. The V gene's germline CDR1 is SGHDT and CDR2 YYEEEE. This CDR3 is CASSHIRDRSNEKLFF. In DNA form, the CDR3 reads TGTGCCAGCAGCCACATTCGGGACAGAAGTAATGAAAAACTGTTTTTT.

The gene calls are TRBV2 and TRBJ2-7; 8 bases are a match to TRBD1. With V trimmed by 5 bases and J by 5 bases, 8 bases remained unmatched. This CDR3 has 14 amino acids. Germline V CDR1 and CDR2: SNHLY, FYNNEI. The DNA for the CDR3 is TGTGCCAGCAGTCCCGGGACAGGTAGCGACGAGCAGTACTTC. Protein sequence: CASSPGTGSDEQYF.

The chain is built from TRBV9 and TRBJ2-5, with D unresolved. Trimming shortened V by 4 bases and J by 5 bases, and 12 bases separated the two germline ends. CDR1 and CDR2 from the germline V gene are SGDLS and YYNGEE. The CDR3 contains 13 residues. In DNA form, the CDR3 reads TGTGCCAGCAGCTTGGGAATTACGGAGACCCAGTACTTC. Its translation is CASSLGITETQYF.

This chain uses TRBV4-1 with TRBJ1-5, with a weak D call TRBD1 (5 bases). The germline CDR1 and CDR2 sequences are MGHRA and YSYEKL. V lost 4 bases and J 10 bases, leaving 20 bases between the germline ends. CDR3 size: 15 residues. CDR3 residues: CASSRGTAGGGPQHF. The CDR3 DNA reads TGCGCCAGCAGCCGGGGGACCGCTGGGGGGGGACCCCAGCATTTT.

This clone has a single count. This chain links TRBV3-1 (or the pseudogene TRBV3-2) with TRBJ1-6, with 7 bases aligning to TRBD1. V lost 4 bases and J lost 11; bases outside the gene matches: 11. Germline-derived CDR1 and CDR2 are LGHDT and YNNKEL (reference sequence). The CDR3 has 15 residues. Here the CDR3 reads CASSLSWTGSTPLHF. CDR3 nucleotides: TGTGCCAGCAGCCTTTCTTGGACAGGTTCGACACCCCTCCACTTT.

The rearrangement uses TRBV24-1 and TRBJ2-2; perhaps TRBD1 as D (5 bases). The CDR3 has 15 amino acids. V dropped 0 bases and J dropped 2 bases, with 6 bases sitting between them. Germline V gene data show CDR1 as KGHDR and CDR2 as SFDVKD. The CDR3 DNA sequence: TGTGCCACCAGTGATTTGCAGGGAAACACCGGGGAGCTGTTTTTT. Protein sequence: CATSDLQGNTGELFF.

This rearrangement joins TRBV2 to TRBJ1-3; no clear D. V lost 3 bases and J lost 6, with 3 bases in between. Germline V gives CDR1 SNHLY, CDR2 FYNNEI. The length of the CDR3 is 11 residues. CDR3 sequence reads: CASSDTNTIYF. Written as DNA, the CDR3 is TGTGCCAGCAGTGATACAAACACCATATATTTT.

The chain couples TRBV2 to TRBJ2-1; D uncertain. Germline V gives CDR1 SNHLY, CDR2 FYNNEI. V lost 8 bases and J lost 5, with 13 bases in between. The CDR3 length is 13 residues. The CDR3 DNA sequence: TGTGCCAGCCAGACACAACAAAACAATGAGCAGTTCTTC. Its translation: CASQTQQNNEQFF. Full variable domain (outside the CDR3, taken from reference TRBV2 and TRBJ2-1): EPEVTQTPSHQVTQMGQEVILRCVPISNHLYFYWYRQILGQKVEFLVSFYNNEISEKSEIFDDQFSVERPDGSNFTLKIRSTKLEDSAMYFCASQTQQNNEQFFGPGTRLTVL.

V is TRBV7-2 and J is TRBJ1-3; unclear D gene. Between the trimmed V and J ends, which lost 1 base and 4 bases, there was a span of 8 bases. The CDR3 has 14 amino acids. Germline V gene data show CDR1 as SGHTA and CDR2 as FQGNSA. The DNA of the CDR3 is TGTGCCAGCAGCTTAGACCGGCAGGGAAACACCATATATTTT. It translates to CASSLDRQGNTIYF. The full variable domain, completed using reference TRBV7-2 and TRBJ1-3, is GAGVSQSPSNKVTEKGKDVELRCDPISGHTALYWYRQSLGQGLEFLIYFQGNSAPDKSGLPSDRFSAERTGGSVSTLTIQRTQQEDSAVYLCASSLDRQGNTIYFGEGSWLTVV.

The chain is built from TRBV3-1 (or the pseudogene TRBV3-2) and TRBJ2-2, with D perhaps being TRBD1 or TRBD2 (6 bases each). Trimming stripped 2 bases from V and 5 bases from J, with 9 bases between. Germline values: CDR1 LGHDT, CDR2 YNNKEL (reference sequence). There are 14 residues in the CDR3. CDR3 region: CASSQWGATGELFF. In DNA, the CDR3 is TGTGCCAGCAGCCAATGGGGGGCAACCGGGGAGCTGTTTTTT.

V is TRBV9 and J is TRBJ1-1; 7 bases match TRBD1. Germline V gives CDR1 SGDLS, CDR2 YYNGEE. The V segment lost 0 bases and the J segment 2 bases; nucleotides outside the gene matches: 7. The CDR3 covers 16 residues. The CDR3 here is CASSVGYRGSNTEAFF. The CDR3 nucleotides read TGTGCCAGCAGCGTAGGCTACAGGGGTTCTAACACTGAAGCTTTCTTT.

The rearrangement links TRBV7-3 to TRBJ1-1; D is ambiguous. Trimming pared 0 bases from V and 1 base from J, leaving 6 bases between. The CDR3 is made up of 14 amino acids. CDR1 is SGHTA, CDR2 FQGTGA, per germline. CDR3 coding DNA: TGTGCCAGCAGCTTAACGGGCAGGAACACTGAAGCTTTCTTT. Protein product: CASSLTGRNTEAFF.

V is TRBV7-3 and J is TRBJ2-5, with TRBD2 identical over 10 bases. CDR1 and CDR2 (germline): SGHTA, FQGTGA. The CDR3 sequence is 15 residues long. J gave up 5 bases and V 2 bases, and 5 bases lay outside the gene matches. CDR3 protein: CASSLSSGGRETQYF. The CDR3 bases are TGTGCCAGCAGCTTATCTAGCGGGGGTAGGGAGACCCAGTACTTC.

The gene calls are TRBV5-1 and TRBJ2-3; 10 bases match TRBD2. In germline, CDR1 is SGHRS, CDR2 YFSETQ. The V segment lost 2 bases and the J segment 1 base; nucleotides outside the gene matches: 4. The CDR3 runs 16 residues. The DNA for the CDR3 is TGCGCCAGCAGCTTAACAACTAGCGGGGGCACAGATACGCAGTATTTT. Its translation is CASSLTTSGGTDTQYF.